This T cell receptor beta chain was identified in a study of vaccination effects on CD4 cells after COVID-19. Antigen-specific CD4+ T cells expanded by the ViraFEST assay with viral peptide pools were then sequenced. Subsequent to approximately 9 days of culture, CD4+ T cells were isolated. None of these healthy vaccinees had been infected with SARS-CoV-2 before vaccination. As regards this clone: Its antigen is currently unknown.

Trimming shortened V by 3 bases and J by 7 bases, and 12 bases separated the two germline ends. The germline V gene has CDR1 SGHNT and CDR2 YENEEA. The CDR3 spans 13 residues. TCRdb's copy holds only in-frame clones and misses some; the assay was immunoSEQ multiplex PCR. Of under 45,000 clones in the sample, roughly 82% are singletons; the top ten hold 2.5% to 3%. This specimen was CD4+ T cells from PBMCs cultured with HCoV-NL63 spike peptides, taken before COVID-19 vaccination. V is TRBV11-3 and J is TRBJ1-1; tentatively, D is TRBD1 (5 bases). The receptor comes from a human donor who received a COVID-19 vaccine. The CDR3 loop is CASSLISTGEAFF. The CDR3 region has the DNA TGTGCCAGCAGCTTGATTAGTACAGGTGAAGCTTTCTTT.